These 13 T cell receptor beta chains share one sample of origin, sequenced in a study of cytomegalovirus exposure and HLA in healthy donors. PCR amplification relied on 60 Vbeta primers (plus 13 Jbeta primers). TCRdb's copy holds only in-frame clones and misses some; the assay was immunoSEQ multiplex PCR. This sample has about 100,000 clones, with roughly 75% found just once. Material: PBMCs. These receptors were taken from a woman between 55 and 75 years old in good health and CMV-seronegative.

The chain is built from TRBV9 and TRBJ2-2; perhaps TRBD2 as D (5 bases). This CDR3 contains 14 residues. Germline CDR1 and CDR2: SGDLS and YYNGEE. The V gene lost 1 base and the J gene lost 5 bases, with 9 bases spanning the gap. CDR3 DNA: TGTGCCAGCAGCGTACAACTAGAAACCGGGGAGCTGTTTTTT. Translated: CASSVQLETGELFF.

The V gene is TRBV27, the J gene TRBJ2-7, with 10 bases matching TRBD2. The CDR3 has 14 residues. Per germline, CDR1 MNHEY and CDR2 SMNVEV (reference sequence). With 5 bases clipped from V and 3 bases from J, the junction kept 4 bases outside the gene matches. This CDR3 is CASSPTSGLYEQYF. The CDR3 DNA sequence: TGTGCCAGCAGTCCGACTAGCGGGCTCTACGAGCAGTACTTC.

The V gene is TRBV5-4, the J gene TRBJ2-5, with D perhaps matching TRBD2 (8 bases). Per the germline V gene, CDR1 is SGHNT and CDR2 is YYREEE (reference sequence). Between the trimmed V and J ends, which lost 1 base and 6 bases, there was a span of 16 bases. CDR3 size: 15 residues. The CDR3 DNA is TGTGCCAGCAGCTTGCCGGGGGGGACAGAGAAGACCCAGTACTTC. Residues: CASSLPGGTEKTQYF. Based on the CDR3 plus reference TRBV5-4 and TRBJ2-5, the full variable domain is ETGVTQSPTHLIKTRGQQVTLRCSSQSGHNTVSWYQQALGQGPQFIFQYYREEENGRGNFPPRFSGLQFPNYSSELNVNALELDDSALYLCASSLPGGTEKTQYFGPGTRLLVL.

The V call is TRBV19, the J call TRBJ2-1; 10 bases align to TRBD2. Germline CDR1 and CDR2: LNHDA and SQIVND (reference sequence). The CDR3 runs to 19 residues. Trimming removed 7 bases from V and 4 bases from J; junction bases left unmatched: 19. The CDR3 sequence is CASTPTSGGACRCYNEQFF. CDR3 in DNA: TGTGCCAGTACTCCGACCAGCGGGGGGGCCTGTCGGTGTTACAATGAGCAGTTCTTC.

This chain joins TRBV6-5 and TRBJ2-5; no definite D call. The ends were cut back, 0 bases at V and 4 bases at J, with 15 bases in the middle. CDR1 is MNHEY and CDR2 is SVGAGI in the germline V gene. The CDR3 length is 16 residues. The CDR3 sequence: CASSYSGPKYGETQYF. The CDR3, as DNA: TGTGCCAGCAGTTACTCGGGCCCCAAATACGGAGAGACCCAGTACTTC.

This clone was found a few times. The chain couples TRBV4-3 to TRBJ1-2; no clear D gene. Germline V gives CDR1 LGHNA, CDR2 YSLEER. The CDR3 runs 18 residues. V shed 0 bases and J shed 0 bases, with 17 bases lying between them. The CDR3 is CASSQELGIGLANYGYTF. CDR3 coding DNA: TGCGCCAGCAGCCAAGAATTGGGCATAGGTTTAGCTAACTATGGCTACACCTTC.

The chain recombines TRBV19 with TRBJ2-5; TRBD2 agrees at 7 bases. V shed 3 bases and J 1 base; nucleotides not matched to a gene: 8. The CDR3 has 16 amino acids. Germline assignment: CDR1 LNHDA and CDR2 SQIVND (reference sequence). The CDR3 protein is CASSMGGTLFQETQYF. CDR3 DNA sequence: TGTGCCAGTAGTATGGGGGGGACCCTCTTCCAAGAGACCCAGTACTTC.

The CDR3 nucleotides are TGTGCCAGCTCCCTGAGACTCCCAGCGGGGGAGTCCTACAATGAGCAGTTCTTC. Its protein is CASSLRLPAGESYNEQFF. The chain carries TRBV7-2 and TRBJ2-1; 8 bases are a match to TRBD2. From germline, CDR1 is SGHTA and CDR2 FQGNSA. V was clipped by 8 bases and J by 1 base; unmatched bases: 16. The CDR3 totals 18 residues.

This chain uses TRBV15 with TRBJ1-4; the match to TRBD1 covers 7 bases. CDR3 size: 18 residues. CDR1 is LNHNV, CDR2 YYDKDF, per germline (reference sequence). The V gene end was trimmed by 5 bases and the J gene end by 0 bases; junction bases not matched to a gene: 12. CDR3 sequence (DNA): TGTGCCACCAGCCCAGGGGATTCAGGGGGAGCAACTAATGAAAAACTGTTTTTT. Protein: CATSPGDSGGATNEKLFF.

V and J are TRBV5-6 and TRBJ1-2; 8 nucleotides agree with TRBD1. Per the germline V gene, CDR1 is SGHDT and CDR2 is YYEEEE. The J segment lost 4 bases and the V segment lost 1 base, leaving 3 bases of the junction unmatched. This CDR3 region has 14 residues. The CDR3 reads CASSLRDRSYGYTF. The CDR3 DNA is TGTGCCAGCAGCTTGAGGGACAGGAGCTATGGCTACACCTTC.

V usage is TRBV15 and J usage is TRBJ1-2; D is unclear. The CDR3 contains 15 residues. Germline V CDR1 and CDR2: LNHNV, YYDKDF (reference sequence). Trimming removed 0 bases from V and 5 bases from J, with 13 bases in between. CDR3 protein: CATSRDSGDYYGYTF. DNA for the CDR3: TGTGCCACCAGCAGAGATTCCGGGGATTATTATGGCTACACCTTC. Looking up the rest from reference TRBV15 and TRBJ1-2 gives the full variable domain: DAMVIQNPRYQVTQFGKPVTLSCSQTLNHNVMYWYQQKSSQAPKLLFHYYDKDFNNEADTPDNFQSRRPNTSFCFLDIRSPGLGDTAMYLCATSRDSGDYYGYTFGSGTRLTVV.

The chain carries TRBV28 and TRBJ2-7; 14 bases fit TRBD2. The CDR3 sequence is 17 residues long. Germline V gene lookup returns CDR1 MDHEN and CDR2 SYDVKM. With V trimmed by 3 bases and J by 6 bases, 10 bases remained unmatched. The CDR3 loop reads CASSFGLAGGPLGEQYF. The CDR3 coding sequence is TGTGCCAGCAGTTTTGGACTAGCGGGAGGCCCCTTGGGCGAGCAGTACTTC.

The CDR3 DNA reads TGCGCCAGCAGCCAATCCGGGACTAGCGGGCCGGCGACCCAGTACTTC. This encodes CASSQSGTSGPATQYF. The chain uses TRBV4-1 and TRBJ2-5, with 12 bases that match TRBD2. Per germline, CDR1 MGHRA and CDR2 YSYEKL. The CDR3 has 16 amino acids. With V trimmed by 2 bases and J by 7 bases, 8 bases remained unmatched.